This TCR beta chain was obtained from a study of T cell responses to AZD1222 COVID-19 vaccine. Study-wide results and limits: Donors were largely white British and mainly female; clonal diversity was possibly underestimated.

Looked up from germline, CDR1 is SEHNR and CDR2 is FQNEAQ (reference sequence). The CDR3 extends over 15 amino acids. V shed 5 bases and J shed 5 bases, with 15 bases lying between them. Produced via immunoSEQ multiplex PCR; TCRdb's table is partial and in-frame only. This table holds about 180,000 clones, 85% to 95% found once. On this clone: Its antigen is unidentified.

This chain joins TRBV7-9 and TRBJ2-2; no clear D gene. This material consisted of peripheral blood, taken 28 days after the second dose of the MenACWY control vaccine. The clonotype was recovered from an adult who received the MenACWY meningococcal vaccine as a control. The CDR3: CASSLTSGETGELFF. In nucleotides, the CDR3 is TGTGCCAGCAGCCTAACCAGTGGGGAAACCGGGGAGCTGTTTTTT.